Below, one T cell receptor beta chain is given with its context. No antigen is known for it. No clone much larger than this one lies a single base away; base qualities are absent. TCRbeta CDR3 regions were amplified from genomic DNA by means of the immunoSEQ Assay, a bias-controlled multiplex PCR. In the source study's methods: The number of nucleated cells in each sample was estimated from the amplification of reference gene primers within the assay. To quantify the absolute abundance of each unique TCRbeta CDR3 rearrangement, sequence reads were collapsed and filtered. For each sample, productive Simpson clonality was calculated as the square root of Simpson's diversity index over productive rearrangements. Held by TCRdb, this immuneACCESS table contains in-frame sequences only and omits some clones. Under half of the omission traces to an unresolved V gene where checked; the cause of the rest is unknown. V and J calls and clone size are given by that table; D and trimming were obtained from the DNA. The sample table lists tens of thousands of clones, about 81% of them with a count of one. Roughly 20% of the sample belongs to the ten largest clones.

This record comes from a study of blood T cell repertoires in COVID-19 (dated by TCRdb to between 2020 and 2021). Regarding the research as a whole: Samples covering the acute and convalescent phases of COVID-19 were provided by collaborators in the United States, Italy and Spain. The material from the prospective study consisted of cDNA or gDNA derived from T cells, B-cell-depleted T cells, or PBMCs. Where available, HLA class I and class II types were taken from metadata supplied by the sample provider and were not determined by assay-based typing. Subjects who had been exposed to COVID-19, were actively infected with it, or had recovered from it provided the deeply sampled blood TCRbeta repertoires that made up the dataset. The samples were drawn from two sources: the first 160 participants of the ongoing ImmuneRACE study, and 950 to 1,500 subjects contributed by 6 global collaborators. The repertoires were made available in a free public database intended to serve as a resource for research on the immune response to SARS-CoV-2. Nearly every sample came with metadata listing a de-identified subject ID, COVID-19 status, age in years and sex. Findings and caveats that apply to the study as a whole: How much clinical and demographic metadata was included differed by source and by participant, and the metadata was provided uncurated.

For CDR1 and CDR2, the germline V gene lists SNHLY and FYNNEI. CDR3 length: 14 amino acids, cysteine to phenylalanine. Solely the CDR3 DNA is kept, with 42 bases framed from the first base. A distance of 13 bases separates the germline ends of V and J, which lose 6 bases and 2 bases respectively. Each collaborating institution followed its own protocols to collect whole blood in K2EDTA tubes. For TCRbeta analysis, collaborator samples were shipped as frozen whole blood, as isolated PBMCs, or as DNA extracted from either sample type. Sequencing was performed on peripheral blood. The V and J segments used are TRBV2 and TRBJ2-5; 6 matching bases give a weak D call of TRBD2. The TCR was taken from a human donor in a cohort sampled during active COVID-19. The DNA sequence is as follows: TGTGCCAGCAGAGGGGCGGGGTCACAAGAGACCCAGTACTTC. The encoded protein is CASRGAGSQETQYF.